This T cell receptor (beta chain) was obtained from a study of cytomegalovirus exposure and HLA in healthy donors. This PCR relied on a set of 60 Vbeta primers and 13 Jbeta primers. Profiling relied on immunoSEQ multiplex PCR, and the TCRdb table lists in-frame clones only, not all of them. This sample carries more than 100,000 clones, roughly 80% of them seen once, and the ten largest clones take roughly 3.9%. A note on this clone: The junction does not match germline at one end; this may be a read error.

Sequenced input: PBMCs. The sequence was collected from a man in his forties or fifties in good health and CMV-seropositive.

The CDR3 region is CSSSLGDSFNEKLFF. The CDR3 DNA sequence: TGTTCCAGCAGCTTAGGAGACAGCTTTAATGAAAAACTGTTTTTT. J is TRBJ1-4 and V is TRBV7-9, with a tentative D call TRBD1 (5 bases). The CDR3 extends over 15 amino acids. CDR1 SEHNR and CDR2 FQNEAQ come from the germline V gene (reference sequence).